A selection of T cell receptor beta chains follows, all from one sample in a study of molecular identifiers for immune sequencing clone quantification. TCRdb processed the PCR reads anew with MiXCR; each CDR3 protein has one entry. This table holds some 320,000 distinct CDR3 sequences, over 20% found once. The specimen was naive CD8+ T cells from blood, with Jurkat cell RNA spiked in. Receptors were obtained from a human donor in good health. Some libraries in this study had Jurkat cell RNA spiked in. Each CDR3 is given with its conserved first and last residue. Each record gives: D gene, V gene, J gene, clone size, CDR3 DNA, CDR3 protein. A D gene is named only where the DNA matches it firmly. Rows give clone size only sometimes, using once, few, many, or a class for an expanded clone.

D: NA
V: TRBV27
J: TRBJ2-5
size: NA
DNA: TGTGCCAGCAGTAGCGGAGGGCCCGGGCAAGAGACCCAGTACTTC
CDR3: CASSSGGPGQETQYF

D: TRBD1
V: TRBV7-2
J: TRBJ2-7
size: NA
DNA: TGTGCCAGCAGCACCAACACAGGGGTAAAGATATACGAGCAGTACTTC
CDR3: CASSTNTGVKIYEQYF

D: NA
V: TRBV27
J: TRBJ2-3
size: many
DNA: TGTGCCAGCAGTCCTTACACCGATTCAGATACGCAGTATTTT
CDR3: CASSPYTDSDTQYF

D: TRBD2
V: TRBV6-5
J: TRBJ2-1
size: few
DNA: TGTGCCAGCAGTTATTCGGCGGGGGGAACCTACAATGAGCAGTTCTTC
CDR3: CASSYSAGGTYNEQFF

D: TRBD2
V: TRBV19
J: TRBJ2-3
size: few
DNA: TGTGCCAGTAGTGAACTAGCGAGCTACACAGATACGCAGTATTTT
CDR3: CASSELASYTDTQYF

D: NA
V: TRBV7-9
J: TRBJ2-7
size: many
DNA: TGTGCCAGCAGTGGCGGGGACAGCTCCTACGAGCAGTACTTC
CDR3: CASSGGDSSYEQYF

D: TRBD2
V: TRBV6-5
J: TRBJ2-1
size: many
DNA: TGTGCCAGCAGTTACGGTAGCGGGGCTGAGCAGTTCTTC
CDR3: CASSYGSGAEQFF

D: NA
V: TRBV7-2
J: TRBJ2-3
size: many
DNA: TGTGCCAGCAGCTTCCGGGACTTCAACACAGATACGCAGTATTTT
CDR3: CASSFRDFNTDTQYF

D: TRBD1
V: TRBV29-1
J: TRBJ2-1
size: NA
DNA: TGCAGCGTAGAACAGGGGCGTCACTCCTACAATGAGCAGTTCTTC
CDR3: CSVEQGRHSYNEQFF

D: NA
V: TRBV29-1
J: TRBJ2-3
size: NA
DNA: TGCAGCGTTGACTTTCCGGCGACTAGAGCCACAGATACGCAGTATTTT
CDR3: CSVDFPATRATDTQYF

D: TRBD1
V: TRBV5-1
J: TRBJ2-5
size: many
DNA: TGCGCCAGCAGCTCGCCTGCGGACAGGGGCCGAAAGACCCAGTACTTC
CDR3: CASSSPADRGRKTQYF

D: NA
V: TRBV5-6
J: TRBJ2-3
size: many
DNA: TGTGCCAGCAGCGGACCCACAGATACGCAGTATTTT
CDR3: CASSGPTDTQYF

D: NA
V: TRBV12-3/TRBV12-4
J: TRBJ2-5
size: NA
DNA: TGTGCCAGCAGTCCCAGTGGGCCTGAGACCCAGTACTTC
CDR3: CASSPSGPETQYF

D: NA
V: TRBV30
J: TRBJ1-1
size: NA
DNA: TGTGCCTGGGTTAGGGTGTCGAACACTGAAGCTTTCTTT
CDR3: CAWVRVSNTEAFF

D: TRBD2
V: TRBV6-6
J: TRBJ2-5
size: many
DNA: TGTGCCAGCAGTACCTGGACTAGCGGGGACCAAGAGACCCAGTACTTC
CDR3: CASSTWTSGDQETQYF

D: NA
V: TRBV4-1
J: TRBJ1-1
size: many
DNA: TGCGCCAGCAGCCACAGACAGGACTATGAAGCTTTCTTT
CDR3: CASSHRQDYEAFF

D: NA
V: TRBV19
J: TRBJ2-2
size: NA
DNA: TGTGCCAGTAGTATACTGGGTCTCACCGGGGAGCTGTTTTTT
CDR3: CASSILGLTGELFF

D: NA
V: TRBV9
J: TRBJ2-5
size: NA
DNA: TGTGCCAGCGGCGTAGAAGGATGGGAGACCCAGTACTTC
CDR3: CASGVEGWETQYF

D: NA
V: TRBV5-1
J: TRBJ2-7
size: few
DNA: TGCGCCAGCAGCTTGGCCGGGGGTTTCGACGAGCAGTACTTC
CDR3: CASSLAGGFDEQYF

D: NA
V: TRBV28
J: TRBJ1-5
size: many
DNA: TGTGCCAGCAGTTTTCGCGGACTTACCTTTGACCAGCATTTT
CDR3: CASSFRGLTFDQHF

D: TRBD1
V: TRBV6-5
J: TRBJ2-3
size: many
DNA: TGTGCCAGCAGAACGACAGGGGGAGGAGATACGCAGTATTTT
CDR3: CASRTTGGGDTQYF

D: NA
V: TRBV7-2
J: TRBJ1-5
size: many
DNA: TGTGCCAGCAGCTTAGGTCCCATGGTAGGCAATCAGCCCCAGCATTTT
CDR3: CASSLGPMVGNQPQHF

D: NA
V: TRBV12-3/TRBV12-4
J: TRBJ2-6
size: NA
DNA: TGTGCCAGCAGTATGGGCCAATTTGTCTCTGGGGCCAACGTCCTGACTTTC
CDR3: CASSMGQFVSGANVLTF

D: TRBD1
V: TRBV28
J: TRBJ2-3
size: NA
DNA: TGTGCCAGCAGTCAAGGGACAGTCCGCACAGATACGCAGTATTTT
CDR3: CASSQGTVRTDTQYF

D: NA
V: TRBV28
J: TRBJ2-7
size: NA
DNA: TGTGCCAGCAGTACCGCCGGGACCTCCTACGAGCAGTATTTC
CDR3: CASSTAGTSYEQYF

D: TRBD2
V: TRBV7-9
J: TRBJ2-7
size: NA
DNA: TGTGCCAGCAGCTTTCGGGAGGAACCCTACGAGCAGTACTTC
CDR3: CASSFREEPYEQYF

D: NA
V: TRBV19
J: TRBJ2-7
size: few
DNA: TGTGCCAGTAGTATAAGTCAGGCGTCCTACGAGCAGTACTTC
CDR3: CASSISQASYEQYF

D: TRBD1
V: TRBV9
J: TRBJ2-3
size: many
DNA: TGTGCCAGCAGCTACGGGGACAGCCCTCTTGGGCAGTATTTT
CDR3: CASSYGDSPLGQYF

D: TRBD1
V: TRBV30
J: TRBJ2-3
size: many
DNA: TGTGCCTGGAGAGACAGGGATGCAACAGATACGCAGTATTTT
CDR3: CAWRDRDATDTQYF

D: NA
V: TRBV20-1
J: TRBJ2-1
size: few
DNA: TGCAGTGCCCCCGGGACTTTGAGCTCCTACAATGAGCAGTTCTTC
CDR3: CSAPGTLSSYNEQFF

D: NA
V: TRBV4-3
J: TRBJ2-7
size: many
DNA: TGCGCCAGCAGCCAAGCGGAAGGGGTGGCCTACGAGCAGTACTTC
CDR3: CASSQAEGVAYEQYF

D: NA
V: TRBV6-6
J: TRBJ1-1
size: many
DNA: TGTGCCAGCAGTTACGAGACAGATGAAGCTTTCTTT
CDR3: CASSYETDEAFF

D: TRBD2
V: TRBV14
J: TRBJ2-2
size: many
DNA: TGTGCCAGCAGCCCTAGCGGGGTTTACACCGGGGAGCTGTTTTTT
CDR3: CASSPSGVYTGELFF

D: NA
V: TRBV7-8
J: TRBJ2-5
size: NA
DNA: TGTGCCAGCAGCCTGCCCCTCCTGGGAGTAGAAGAGACCCAGTACTTC
CDR3: CASSLPLLGVEETQYF

D: NA
V: TRBV7-6
J: TRBJ1-5
size: many
DNA: TGTGCCAGCAGCTTAGCTCCGGGAAATCAGCCCCAGCATTTT
CDR3: CASSLAPGNQPQHF

D: TRBD2
V: TRBV29-1
J: TRBJ2-3
size: many
DNA: TGCAGCGGCACGACTAGCGGGAGGATGACAGATACGCAGTATTTT
CDR3: CSGTTSGRMTDTQYF

D: NA
V: TRBV4-3
J: TRBJ1-6
size: many
DNA: TGCGCCAGCAGCCAAGATCTCGCCAGCTCCTATAATTCACCCCTCCACTTT
CDR3: CASSQDLASSYNSPLHF

D: NA
V: TRBV27
J: TRBJ2-3
size: NA
DNA: TGTGCCAGCAGTCCGTTAATCTCTAGCACAGATACGCAGTATTTT
CDR3: CASSPLISSTDTQYF

D: NA
V: TRBV7-9
J: TRBJ2-7
size: few
DNA: TGTGCCAGCAGCTTAAGAACGGACCTCTCCTACGAGCAGTACTTC
CDR3: CASSLRTDLSYEQYF

D: NA
V: TRBV9
J: TRBJ2-2
size: many
DNA: TGTGCCAGCAGCGCCGGGTATGGCGCCGGGGAGCTGTTTTTT
CDR3: CASSAGYGAGELFF